This T cell receptor beta chain was recorded in a study of post-analysis software for immune sequencing data. The study's findings and limits: A significant reduction in normalized Chao1 diversity was observed in multiple sclerosis patients versus controls. Patients had higher frequencies than controls of five TRBV segments, including TRBV5-6, TRBV5-1 and TRBV20-1.

This CDR3 is built from 15 residues. V lost 5 bases, J lost 2 bases, and 9 bases stayed unmatched. Per the germline V gene, CDR1 is MNHNY and CDR2 is SVGAGI (reference sequence). The TCR beta cDNA libraries carried unique molecular identifiers. From the PCR reads, TCRdb called clonotypes with MiXCR, one entry per CDR3 protein. The sample includes about 820,000 distinct CDR3 sequences, approximately 53% of them seen just once. Of note for this clonotype: Its antigen is currently unknown.

Sequenced: blood. The chain carries TRBV6-6 and TRBJ2-7; 7 bases match TRBD1. The sequence came from a girl aged 10 to 17 with multiple sclerosis. In DNA form, the CDR3 reads TGTGCCAGCAGTCCCTTCGGGACAGTCACCTACGAGCAGTACTTC. It encodes CASSPFGTVTYEQYF.